This T cell receptor beta chain originates from a study of blood T cells in healthy people across ages. Study-level results: Both naive CD4+ cell counts and diversity were greater in long-lived donors than in aged donors. While age rose, TCR beta diversity per million T cells dropped in a roughly linear way.

A J-beta primer mix and a sample-barcoded 5' primer were used in a second PCR of about 7 to 12 cycles. Carrying 12 random nucleotides, a template-switch adaptor labeled each individual cDNA molecule. Each of the samples gave a minimum of 2.5 million paired-end reads that contained CDR3. TCRdb fed the 5' RACE reads into MiXCR, producing one record per CDR3 protein. The repertoire holds roughly 2 million distinct CDR3 sequences, around half seen once, with less than 2.5% in the top ten. Germline V gene lookup returns CDR1 SGHAT and CDR2 FQNNGV. V was pared by 1 base and J by 3 bases, with 10 bases between. This CDR3 has 14 amino acids. Only one count was recorded for this clonotype. The antigen is unknown.

The clonotype originates from a woman aged 40 to 50 in good health. This rearrangement joins TRBV11-2 to TRBJ2-7, with unresolved D. The sequencing sample was made of blood. The DNA of the CDR3 is TGTGCCAGCAGCTTAGGCCCCGGATACTACGAGCAGTACTTC. As protein: CASSLGPGYYEQYF.